This passage covers 26 T cell receptor beta chains from one sample sequenced in a study of vaccination and CD4 T cells after COVID-19. Cultured CD4+ T cell DNA underwent sequencing with the Oncomine TCR Beta short-read assay. After culture, CD4+ T cells served as the source for genomic DNA extraction. One entry per CDR3 protein, called by TCRdb with MiXCR from the PCR reads. The sample carries 6,500 to 8,000 distinct CDR3 sequences, about 30% recorded once. Specified treatment: roughly nine-day PBMC culture with coronavirus spike peptide pools or control peptides (ViraFEST assay). An unexposed donor provided the CD4+ T cells, which were collected before the COVID-19 pandemic (2011-2018). These TCRs are of unknown antigen specificity. Sequenced input: CD4+ T cells from blood, cultured in vitro. These receptors were taken from a human donor in good health.

This rearrangement joins TRBV6-5 to TRBJ1-2, with 8 bases that match TRBD1. Germline V gene sequence: CDR1 MNHEY, CDR2 SVGAGI. This CDR3 region has 14 residues. The trim removed 2 bases at V and 7 bases at J, leaving 6 bases unmatched. Written as DNA, the CDR3 is TGTGCCAGCAGTTACGTCGGGACAGGTTCTGGCTACACCTTC. It specifies CASSYVGTGSGYTF.

This clonotype has more than one count but fewer than ten. The chain employs TRBV11-3 and TRBJ2-5, with 8 bases identical to TRBD1. V shed 3 bases and J 3 bases; nucleotides not matched to a gene: 6. Germline CDR1 reads SGHNT; CDR2 reads YENEEA. The CDR3 is 15 residues long. CDR3 protein: CASSFGIQGEETQYF. The CDR3 DNA follows: TGTGCCAGCAGCTTTGGGATACAGGGGGAAGAGACCCAGTACTTC. Using reference TRBV11-3 and TRBJ2-5 for the parts outside the CDR3, the full variable domain is EAGVVQSPRYKIIEKKQPVAFWCNPISGHNTLYWYLQNLGQGPELLIRYENEEAVDDSQLPKDRFSAERLKGVDSTLKIQPAELGDSAVYLCASSFGIQGEETQYFGPGTRLLVL.

The chain couples TRBV6-2 or TRBV6-3 to TRBJ2-1; perhaps TRBD2 as D (6 bases). Germline lookup yields CDR1 MNHEY and CDR2 SVGEGT. Between the trimmed V and J ends, which lost 8 bases and 1 base, there was a span of 15 bases. The CDR3 has 15 amino acids. This CDR3 reads CASSNLAWSYNEQFF. The CDR3 DNA is TGTGCCAGCTCCAACCTAGCGTGGTCCTACAATGAGCAGTTCTTC.

The chain joins TRBV7-2 to TRBJ2-4; TRBD2 agrees at 12 bases. The germline V gene has CDR1 SGHTA and CDR2 FQGNSA. Losses at the gene ends were 5 bases for V and 1 base for J; bases not matched to a gene: 6. The CDR3 is 17 residues long. Written as DNA, the CDR3 is TGTGCCAGCAGCCCAGCTCTAGCGGGAGGGGCCAAAAACATTCAGTACTTC. Protein sequence: CASSPALAGGAKNIQYF.

This clonotype was detected a few times. This sequence joins TRBV20-1 and TRBJ2-1, with 8 bases that match TRBD2. Germline V gene data show CDR1 as DFQATT and CDR2 as SNEGSKA (reference sequence). V dropped 1 base and J dropped 3; count of bases not matched to a gene: 8. The CDR3 covers 16 residues. Here the CDR3 DNA reads TGCAGTGCTAGAGCCCATAGCGGGATTATCTACAATGAGCAGTTCTTC. Translating gives CSARAHSGIIYNEQFF.

The V and J genes are TRBV6-5 and TRBJ1-2, with a tentative D call TRBD1 (6 bases). Germline-derived CDR1 and CDR2 are MNHEY and SVGAGI. This CDR3 region has 14 residues. Trimming shortened V by 3 bases and J by 4 bases, and 12 bases separated the two germline ends. CDR3 in amino acids: CASSYTPQGYGYTF. CDR3 coding DNA: TGTGCCAGCAGTTATACCCCACAGGGCTATGGCTACACCTTC.

This clonotype showed up just a few times. This chain uses TRBV7-2 with TRBJ2-7; D unclear. The CDR3 length is 13 residues. CDR1 and CDR2 from the germline V gene are SGHTA and FQGNSA. V lost 0 bases to trimming and J lost 0 bases, with 3 bases between them. CDR3 in amino acids: CASSLANSYEQYF. Here the CDR3 DNA reads TGTGCCAGCAGCTTAGCTAACTCCTACGAGCAGTACTTC.

The CDR3 nucleotides are TGTGCCAGCTATTCGAGCGGGGTTAACACCGGGGAGCTGTTTTTT. It is translated as CASYSSGVNTGELFF. The rearrangement links TRBV28 to TRBJ2-2, with 7 bases that match TRBD2. V lost 8 bases and J lost 2; bases outside the gene matches: 8. Germline CDR1 and CDR2: MDHEN and SYDVKM. The CDR3 spans 15 residues.

This chain uses TRBV20-1 with TRBJ2-7; 7 bases are a match to TRBD2. CDR1 and CDR2 from the germline V gene are DFQATT and SNEGSKA (reference sequence). With V trimmed by 6 bases and J by 0 bases, 5 bases remained unmatched. This CDR3 region has 13 residues. DNA of the CDR3: TGCAGTGCGTATCTAGCGGTCTCCTACGAGCAGTACTTC. Translating gives CSAYLAVSYEQYF.

This clonotype occurred a few times. The V gene is TRBV19, the J gene TRBJ2-7; TRBD1 aligns across 9 bases. V trimming: 6 bases; J trimming: 5 bases; junction bases outside the gene matches: 5. The CDR3 is 13 amino acids. Germline CDR1 is LNHDA and CDR2 is SQIVND (reference sequence). The CDR3 DNA is TGTGCCAGTAGGGACAGGGGAGTCCACGAGCAGTACTTC. This gives the protein CASRDRGVHEQYF.

The chain is built from TRBV27 and TRBJ2-7; 9 positions agree with TRBD1. CDR1 is MNHEY, CDR2 SMNVEV, per germline (reference sequence). The CDR3 extends over 15 amino acids. Trimming removed 6 bases from V and 4 bases from J; junction bases left unmatched: 10. CDR3 nucleotides: TGTGCCAGCAGCTACTCGGGACAGGGCCTTTACGAGCAGTACTTC. It codes for CASSYSGQGLYEQYF.

A few counts support this clonotype. This chain joins TRBV7-9 and TRBJ2-7, with D possibly called TRBD1 or TRBD2 (5 bases each). This CDR3 region has 15 residues. Germline-derived CDR1 and CDR2 are SEHNR and FQNEAQ (reference sequence). V lost 5 bases to trimming and J lost 6 bases, with 20 bases between them. CDR3 nucleotide sequence: TGTGCCAGCAGCACAGCAATAAGGGGAGAAGGCGAGCAGTACTTC. Protein sequence: CASSTAIRGEGEQYF.

This clonotype came up once. CDR3 DNA: TGTGCCAGCAGCTTAGCGCTGGGTAGAGGAGCCACTGAAGCTTTCTTT. Encoded protein: CASSLALGRGATEAFF. This chain uses TRBV7-8 with TRBJ1-1; D call uncertain. Trimming took off 0 bases at V and 4 bases at J, with 15 bases between the two ends. Germline CDR1 is SGHVS and CDR2 is FQNEAQ. The CDR3 is 16 residues long.

The V call is TRBV10-3, the J call TRBJ1-1; D is ambiguous. Germline V lookup: CDR1 ENHRY, CDR2 SYGVKD. This CDR3 is built from 13 residues. Trimming stripped 6 bases from V and 3 bases from J, with 11 bases between. The CDR3 DNA sequence: TGTGCCATCAGGGTTGACAAGTACACTGAAGCTTTCTTT. Translation: CAIRVDKYTEAFF.

This clonotype was counted only a few times. V gene TRBV28 combines with J gene TRBJ2-5; D may be TRBD1 (5 bases). CDR3 length equals 14 residues. Trimming removed 5 bases from V and 1 base from J, with 11 bases in between. The V gene's germline CDR1 is MDHEN and CDR2 SYDVKM. The CDR3 sequence is CASSADIFQETQYF. The CDR3 DNA reads TGTGCCAGCAGTGCGGACATCTTCCAAGAGACCCAGTACTTC.

This clonotype has just a few counts. The chain joins TRBV7-3 to TRBJ2-3, with 7 bases identical to TRBD2. This CDR3 has 15 residues. Germline trimming cut 2 bases from V and 3 bases from J; bases unmatched to any gene: 5. Germline V CDR1 and CDR2: SGHTA, FQGTGA. CDR3 nucleotides: TGTGCCAGCAGCTTAGGGGCGGGAGTTACAGATACGCAGTATTTT. This sequence encodes CASSLGAGVTDTQYF.

The V call is TRBV12-3 or TRBV12-4, the J call TRBJ2-7; the D is unclear. The germline V and J ends were trimmed by 3 bases and 4 bases, with 10 bases remaining between them. The CDR3 sequence is 13 residues long. The CDR3 spells CASSLRERYEQYF. As DNA, the CDR3 is TGTGCCAGCAGTTTGCGAGAGAGGTACGAGCAGTACTTC.

This clonotype has just a few counts. The chain couples TRBV10-3 to TRBJ2-4, with D maybe TRBD1 (5 bases). V was clipped by 10 bases and J by 5 bases, with 18 bases between them. This CDR3 has 14 residues. CDR1 and CDR2 (germline): ENHRY, SYGVKD. This chain's CDR3 is CATKAGLGENIQYF. In DNA, the CDR3 is TGTGCCACCAAGGCAGGGTTAGGTGAAAACATTCAGTACTTC.

The chain employs TRBV20-1 and TRBJ2-1; D is possibly TRBD2 (6 bases). Trimming cost V 2 bases and J 2 bases, with 10 bases left between them. This CDR3 contains 14 residues. CDR1 is DFQATT and CDR2 is SNEGSKA in the germline V gene (reference sequence). CDR3 loop: CSARSGDAYNEQFF. For the CDR3, the DNA is TGCAGTGCTAGATCGGGGGATGCCTACAATGAGCAGTTCTTC.

The chain carries TRBV20-1 and TRBJ2-1; D gene uncertain. Trimming pared 6 bases from V and 7 bases from J, leaving 19 bases between. The V gene's germline CDR1 is DFQATT and CDR2 SNEGSKA (reference sequence). The CDR3 runs 14 residues. CDR3: CSAAQSMGSNEQFF. The CDR3 bases are TGCAGTGCCGCGCAATCGATGGGGTCGAATGAGCAGTTCTTC.

The V and J genes are TRBV11-3 and TRBJ2-1; D may be TRBD2 (6 bases). The CDR3 is made up of 16 amino acids. Germline assignment: CDR1 SGHNT and CDR2 YENEEA. The V end was cut by 4 bases, the J end by 7 bases, with 20 bases between. CDR3 in amino acids: CASSWTGTGSSNEQFF. For the CDR3, the DNA is TGTGCCAGCAGCTGGACCGGGACTGGAAGTAGTAATGAGCAGTTCTTC.

The chain couples TRBV5-6 to TRBJ2-5; the match to TRBD2 covers 9 bases. The CDR3 contains 17 residues. Germline-derived CDR1 and CDR2 are SGHDT and YYEEEE. The V gene end was trimmed by 4 bases and the J gene end by 5 bases; junction bases not matched to a gene: 15. The CDR3 reads CASSIGPSGTSYETQYF. CDR3 nucleotide sequence: TGTGCCAGCAGCATAGGCCCTTCCGGGACTAGCTACGAGACCCAGTACTTC.

V gene TRBV6-2 or TRBV6-3 combines with J gene TRBJ1-5, with 8 positions matching TRBD1. The V gene end was trimmed by 6 bases and the J gene end by 7 bases; junction bases not matched to a gene: 5. The CDR3 loop spans 13 amino acids. Germline V gene data show CDR1 as MNHEY and CDR2 as SVGEGT. The CDR3 DNA follows: TGTGCCAGCAGCGACAGGGGACAACAGCCCCAGCATTTT. This sequence encodes CASSDRGQQPQHF.

This clonotype was observed a few times. This chain joins TRBV25-1 and TRBJ2-5, with 8 bases matching TRBD2. The V segment lost 4 bases and the J segment 1 base; nucleotides outside the gene matches: 5. This CDR3 is built from 15 residues. The germline gives CDR1 MGHDK, CDR2 SYGVNS. The CDR3 reads CASSGTLAGQETQYF. CDR3 sequence (DNA): TGTGCCAGCAGTGGGACGCTAGCGGGCCAAGAGACCCAGTACTTC. Full variable domain (missing parts from reference TRBV25-1 and TRBJ2-5): EADIYQTPRYLVIGTGKKITLECSQTMGHDKMYWYQQDPGMELHLIHYSYGVNSTEKGDLSSESTVSRIRTEHFPLTLESARPSHTSQYLCASSGTLAGQETQYFGPGTRLLVL.

This clonotype was seen more than once but under ten times. The gene calls are TRBV7-2 and TRBJ2-5, with 9 bases aligning to TRBD2. This CDR3 is built from 16 residues. Losses at the gene ends were 3 bases for V and 0 bases for J; bases not matched to a gene: 5. Germline values: CDR1 SGHTA, CDR2 FQGNSA. The CDR3 DNA reads TGTGCCAGCAGCTTTCTCGGACTAGCGAACCAAGAGACCCAGTACTTC. Translation gives CASSFLGLANQETQYF.

The chain links TRBV19 to TRBJ1-2; no firm D call. Between the trimmed V and J ends, which lost 5 bases and 7 bases, there was a span of 17 bases. CDR1 and CDR2 (germline): LNHDA, SQIVND (reference sequence). This CDR3 spans 14 amino acids. The CDR3 is CASSQGRFLGGYTF. The CDR3 coding sequence is TGTGCCAGTAGTCAAGGACGTTTTTTGGGTGGCTACACCTTC.